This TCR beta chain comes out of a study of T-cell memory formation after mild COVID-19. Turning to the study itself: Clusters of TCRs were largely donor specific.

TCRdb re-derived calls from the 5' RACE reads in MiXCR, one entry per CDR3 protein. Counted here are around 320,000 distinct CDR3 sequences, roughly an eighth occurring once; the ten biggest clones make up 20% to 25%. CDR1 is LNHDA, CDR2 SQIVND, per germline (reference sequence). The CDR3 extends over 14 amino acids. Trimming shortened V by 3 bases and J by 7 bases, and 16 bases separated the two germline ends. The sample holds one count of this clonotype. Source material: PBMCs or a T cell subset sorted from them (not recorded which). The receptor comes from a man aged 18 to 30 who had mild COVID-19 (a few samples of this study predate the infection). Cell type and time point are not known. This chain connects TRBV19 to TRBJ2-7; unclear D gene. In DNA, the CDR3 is TGTGCCAGTAGTATTAACAGCGTCGCGGAAGAGCAGTACTTC. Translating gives CASSINSVAEEQYF.